Sequencing of this TCR beta chain was carried out in a study of T cells after yellow fever vaccination. TCRdb reanalysed the 5' RACE reads using MiXCR and keeps one entry per CDR3 protein. The sample includes some 300,000 distinct CDR3 sequences, around 8.6% of them seen just once. There are 15 residues in the CDR3. Per germline, CDR1 SGHTA and CDR2 FQGNSA. V lost 4 bases, J lost 2 bases, and 14 bases lay in between. The genes are TRBV7-2 and TRBJ1-1; a possible D gene is TRBD1 (5 bases). The sample here was CD4+ T cells sorted from PBMCs, taken 5 days after the yellow fever booster vaccination. The sequence was obtained from a man between 18 and 35 years old who received the YFV17D yellow fever vaccine. CDR3 in DNA: TGTGCCAGCAGCTCGGGGGGGAGGAGCAACACTGAAGCTTTCTTT. Protein: CASSSGGRSNTEAFF. The variable domain in full, completed from reference TRBV7-2 and TRBJ1-1, reads GAGVSQSPSNKVTEKGKDVELRCDPISGHTALYWYRQSLGQGLEFLIYFQGNSAPDKSGLPSDRFSAERTGGSVSTLTIQRTQQEDSAVYLCASSSGGRSNTEAFFGQGTRLTVV.